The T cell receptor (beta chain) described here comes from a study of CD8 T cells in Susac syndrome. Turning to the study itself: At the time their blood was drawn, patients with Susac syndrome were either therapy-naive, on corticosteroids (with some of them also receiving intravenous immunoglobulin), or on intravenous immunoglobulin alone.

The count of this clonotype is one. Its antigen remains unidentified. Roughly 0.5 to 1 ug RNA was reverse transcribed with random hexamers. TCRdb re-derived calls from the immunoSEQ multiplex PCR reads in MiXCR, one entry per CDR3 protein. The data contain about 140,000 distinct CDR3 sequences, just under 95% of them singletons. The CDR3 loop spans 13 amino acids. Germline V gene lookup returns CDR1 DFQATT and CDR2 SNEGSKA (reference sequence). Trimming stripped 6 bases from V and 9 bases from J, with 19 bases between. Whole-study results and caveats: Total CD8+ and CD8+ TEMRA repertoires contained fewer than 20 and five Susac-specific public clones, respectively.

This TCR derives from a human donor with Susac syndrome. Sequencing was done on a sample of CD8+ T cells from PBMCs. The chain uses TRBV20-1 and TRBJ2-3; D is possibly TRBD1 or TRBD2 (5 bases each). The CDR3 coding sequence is TGCAGTGCCCAGACGCCTGAGGGGTTAACGCAGTATTTT. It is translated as CSAQTPEGLTQYF.